Shown below are 29 T cell receptor beta chains from a single sample sequenced in a study of control samples from healthy donors and cancer patients. Clones were read by immunoSEQ multiplex PCR, and TCRdb kept only the in-frame ones, dropping some. The data show roughly 130,000 clones, about 88% seen once. The sequenced material came from blood. Receptors were obtained from a man aged 50-59 years in good health.

The chain couples TRBV10-1 to TRBJ2-5, with TRBD2 identical over 7 bases. With V trimmed by 5 bases and J by 3 bases, 6 bases remained unmatched. The CDR3 covers 14 residues. Germline V gene data show CDR1 as WNHNN and CDR2 as SYGVQD (reference sequence). The CDR3 protein is CASSPGGGEETQYF. DNA of the CDR3: TGCGCCAGCAGTCCTGGGGGGGGAGAAGAGACCCAGTACTTC.

The genes are TRBV28 and TRBJ1-2, with TRBD1 matching over 7 bases. With V trimmed by 1 base and J by 3 bases, 5 bases remained unmatched. CDR1 and CDR2 from the germline V gene are MDHEN and SYDVKM. This CDR3 contains 15 residues. CDR3 nucleotide sequence: TGTGCCAGCAGTTTATCCCAGACAGGGTACTATGGCTACACCTTC. Encoded protein: CASSLSQTGYYGYTF.

Here the CDR3 DNA reads TGTGCCAGCAGCCCAACCACTAGCGGATACAATGAGCAGTTCTTC. It codes for CASSPTTSGYNEQFF. The chain uses TRBV4-2 and TRBJ2-1; 8 bases fit TRBD2. V was pared by 4 bases and J by 4 bases, with 6 bases of the junction left unmatched. The V gene's germline CDR1 is LGHNA and CDR2 YNFKEQ. This CDR3 is 15 amino acids long.

The chain links TRBV9 to TRBJ1-2, with a tentative D call TRBD1 (5 bases). V dropped 0 bases and J dropped 4 bases, with 10 bases sitting between them. Germline CDR1 and CDR2: SGDLS and YYNGEE. The CDR3 runs to 14 residues. CDR3 protein: CASSVGTGGYGYTF. The CDR3 DNA reads as TGTGCCAGCAGCGTAGGCACGGGGGGCTATGGCTACACCTTC.

The rearrangement joins TRBV2 to TRBJ1-1; 9 bases map to TRBD1. The germline CDR1 and CDR2 sequences are SNHLY and FYNNEI. The junction had 3 bases not matched to a gene; V was cut back by 2 bases and J by 5 bases. The length of the CDR3 is 14 residues. CDR3 amino acids: CASSEWTGATEAFF. CDR3 nucleotides: TGTGCCAGCAGTGAATGGACAGGGGCAACTGAAGCTTTCTTT. The full variable domain, in which reference TRBV2 and TRBJ1-1 provide the parts outside the CDR3, is EPEVTQTPSHQVTQMGQEVILRCVPISNHLYFYWYRQILGQKVEFLVSFYNNEISEKSEIFDDQFSVERPDGSNFTLKIRSTKLEDSAMYFCASSEWTGATEAFFGQGTRLTVV.

The chain is built from TRBV30 and TRBJ2-7; no clear D. Germline CDR1 is GTSNPN and CDR2 is SVGIG (reference sequence). Trimming took off 0 bases at V and 0 bases at J, with 6 bases between the two ends. This CDR3 contains 13 residues. CDR3 protein: CAWSVPSSYEQYF. The CDR3 DNA reads TGTGCCTGGAGTGTTCCGAGCTCCTACGAGCAGTACTTC.

This chain connects TRBV4-1 to TRBJ1-1, with TRBD1 as a possible D gene (6 bases). The CDR3 contains 17 residues. From germline, CDR1 is MGHRA and CDR2 YSYEKL. V shed 0 bases and J shed 7 bases, with 21 bases lying between them. The CDR3 region has the DNA TGCGCCAGCAGCCAAGATCTAAGGGTGAGGGGGAGGGATGAAGCTTTCTTT. Protein product: CASSQDLRVRGRDEAFF.

This clone was seen once. This chain joins TRBV30 and TRBJ1-5; D uncertain. Germline V gene data show CDR1 as GTSNPN and CDR2 as SVGIG (reference sequence). The CDR3 runs to 14 residues. Trimming took 2 bases from V and 1 from J, leaving 9 bases between them. CDR3 residues: CAWSPGLSNQPQHF. The CDR3 coding sequence is TGTGCCTGGAGTCCTGGACTGAGCAATCAGCCCCAGCATTTT.

CDR3 protein: CSAADRGRTDTQYF. CDR3 nucleotides: TGCAGCGCCGCAGACAGGGGGCGCACAGATACGCAGTATTTT. V is TRBV29-1 and J is TRBJ2-3; 10 bases fit TRBD1. The CDR3 contains 14 residues. The germline V gene encodes CDR1 SQVTM and CDR2 ANQGSEA. Losses at the gene ends were 7 bases for V and 1 base for J; bases not matched to a gene: 5.

CDR3 coding DNA: TGCGCCAGCAGCCTCACTACCGAAGAGACCCAGTACTTC. Amino acids: CASSLTTEETQYF. V gene TRBV5-1 combines with J gene TRBJ2-5; D is unclear. Germline CDR1 reads SGHRS; CDR2 reads YFSETQ. Trimming removed 4 bases from V and 3 bases from J, with 10 bases in between. CDR3 size: 13 residues. The full variable domain, in which reference TRBV5-1 and TRBJ2-5 provide the parts outside the CDR3, is KAGVTQTPRYLIKTRGQQVTLSCSPISGHRSVSWYQQTPGQGLQFLFEYFSETQRNKGNFPGRFSGRQFSNSRSEMNVSTLELGDSALYLCASSLTTEETQYFGPGTRLLVL.

This clone has only a few counts. The chain is built from TRBV21-1 and TRBJ1-1; the tabulated D call, TRBD1, remains unverified against the DNA. TRBV21-1 is reported as a pseudogene. The CDR3 covers 16 residues. The CDR3 loop reads CASSKVEQTRHTEAFF. DNA for the CDR3: TGTGCCAGCAGCAAAGTTGAGCAAACCAGGCACACTGAAGCTTTCTTT.

Only a few counts were recorded for this clone. The gene calls are TRBV4-1 and TRBJ2-7, with a tentative D call TRBD1 (6 bases). CDR1 MGHRA and CDR2 YSYEKL come from the germline V gene. The V end lost 3 bases, the J end lost 3 bases, and 9 bases lay between the germline ends. This CDR3 comprises 13 residues. This CDR3 reads CASSHAGDYEQYF. CDR3 DNA: TGCGCCAGCAGCCACGCAGGGGACTACGAGCAGTACTTC.

The chain employs TRBV11-2 and TRBJ1-6; D remains unclear. V lost 5 bases and J lost 3, with 8 bases in between. Germline V CDR1 and CDR2: SGHAT, FQNNGV. There are 14 residues in the CDR3. The CDR3 nucleotides are TGTGCCAGCAGCCTACAAGTCTATAATTCACCCCTCCACTTT. It is translated as CASSLQVYNSPLHF.

The chain joins TRBV6-5 to TRBJ2-3, with D possibly being TRBD2 (6 bases). The CDR3 has 15 residues. V was shortened by 2 bases and J by 4 bases, with 13 bases between the two germline ends. From germline, CDR1 is MNHEY and CDR2 SVGAGI. This CDR3 reads CASSYGGDGADTQYF. CDR3 in DNA: TGTGCCAGCAGTTACGGCGGGGATGGAGCAGATACGCAGTATTTT.

The chain combines TRBV7-2 with TRBJ2-2, with 7 bases that match TRBD2. The V segment lost 8 bases and the J segment 0 bases; nucleotides outside the gene matches: 9. The CDR3 consists of 16 residues. The germline gives CDR1 SGHTA, CDR2 FQGNSA. CDR3 in amino acids: CASLGGPGPNTGELFF. DNA for the CDR3: TGTGCCAGCCTGGGAGGGCCCGGGCCGAACACCGGGGAGCTGTTTTTT.

This clone was recorded once. The rearrangement links TRBV10-3 to TRBJ1-1; unclear D gene. Trimming removed 5 bases at V and 0 bases at J, with 13 bases between. CDR3 length equals 15 residues. CDR1 is ENHRY, CDR2 SYGVKD, per germline. CDR3 in amino acids: CAISSQVNMNTEAFF. Written as DNA, the CDR3 is TGTGCCATCAGTTCTCAGGTAAACATGAACACTGAAGCTTTCTTT.

Here the CDR3 DNA reads TGTGCCAGTAGTATCCACATAACAAGCACTGAAGCTTTCTTT. Its protein is CASSIHITSTEAFF. The chain has TRBV19 and TRBJ1-1; the D is unclear. The length of the CDR3 is 14 residues. Germline V CDR1 and CDR2: LNHDA, SQIVND (reference sequence). Trimming took 3 bases from V and 4 from J, leaving 12 bases between them.

This clone was counted a single time. The chain has TRBV10-2 and TRBJ2-5; 7 bases map to TRBD1. The CDR3 length is 15 residues. Germline V gives CDR1 WSHSY, CDR2 SAAADI. V shed 0 bases, J shed 2 bases, and the junction held 3 bases outside the gene matches. CDR3 sequence (DNA): TGCGCCAGCAGTGAGTCGGGGGACAGACAAGAGACCCAGTACTTC. Translated: CASSESGDRQETQYF.

The V gene is TRBV3-1 (or the pseudogene TRBV3-2), the J gene TRBJ1-6; no reliable D call. The CDR3 is 15 amino acids. Deletions cut 4 bases from V and 8 bases from J, with 15 bases between. Germline CDR1 LGHDT, CDR2 YNNKEL (reference sequence). Written as DNA, the CDR3 is TGTGCCAGCAGCCCCCGGGTCACTTCGGATTCACCCCTCCACTTT. Amino acids: CASSPRVTSDSPLHF.

A remark on this clone: Other DNA sequences of this sample code for an identical CDR3. The gene calls are TRBV6-5 and TRBJ1-1; 7 positions agree with TRBD1. Per germline, CDR1 MNHEY and CDR2 SVGAGI. The trim removed 2 bases at V and 2 bases at J, leaving 2 bases unmatched. The CDR3 length is 14 residues. The CDR3 DNA reads TGTGCCAGCAGTTACGGACAGGTAAACACTGAAGCTTTCTTT. It encodes CASSYGQVNTEAFF.

With respect to this clone: The identical CDR3 is also encoded by other nucleotide sequences in the sample. The chain employs TRBV6-4 and TRBJ2-2, with D unresolved. The CDR3 contains 13 residues. Germline CDR1 MRHNA, CDR2 SNTAGT. V lost 0 bases and J lost 4, with 3 bases in between. CDR3 amino acids: CASSDSGTGELFF. As DNA, the CDR3 is TGTGCCAGCAGTGACTCGGGCACCGGGGAGCTGTTTTTT.

The chain uses TRBV19 and TRBJ2-7, with 9 bases matching TRBD2. Germline lookup yields CDR1 LNHDA and CDR2 SQIVND (reference sequence). The CDR3 extends over 13 amino acids. The V gene end was trimmed by 2 bases and the J gene end by 4 bases; junction bases not matched to a gene: 0. The DNA of the CDR3 is TGTGCCAGTAGTATAACTAGCGGGTACGAGCAGTACTTC. Amino acid sequence: CASSITSGYEQYF.

The genes are TRBV24-1 and TRBJ2-1; possible D gene TRBD2, 5 bases. Germline values: CDR1 KGHDR, CDR2 SFDVKD. This CDR3 has 18 residues. Trimming cost V 4 bases and J 2 bases, with 20 bases left between them. The CDR3 DNA sequence: TGTGCCACCAGTGACTCATTGGGGAGCCTAGGAACCTACAATGAGCAGTTCTTC. This gives the protein CATSDSLGSLGTYNEQFF.

This chain joins TRBV12-2 and TRBJ2-3; the table's D call, TRBD1, has no DNA check behind it. TRBV12-2 is a pseudogene segment. This CDR3 contains 20 residues. The CDR3 region is CASRLAYWNCYRASTDTQYF. As DNA, the CDR3 is TGTGCAAGTCGCTTAGCTTACTGGAACTGCTACAGAGCTAGCACAGATACGCAGTATTTT.

This clone was recorded a few times. The chain uses TRBV20-1 and TRBJ1-5; D ambiguous. V lost 3 bases, J lost 5 bases, and 11 bases lay in between. The CDR3 spans 13 residues. Germline CDR1 is DFQATT and CDR2 is SNEGSKA (reference sequence). CDR3: CSASPGFDQPQHF. Written as DNA, the CDR3 is TGCAGTGCTAGTCCGGGGTTTGATCAGCCCCAGCATTTT.

Worth noting for this clone: The junction differs from germline at one of its ends, possibly a read error. The rearrangement uses TRBV12-5 and TRBJ2-7; perhaps D is TRBD1 or TRBD2 (6 bases each). From germline, CDR1 is LGHNT and CDR2 FRNRAP. The CDR3 covers 12 residues. The CDR3 is CTSGSGAYEQYF. As DNA, the CDR3 is TGTACTAGTGGTTCGGGGGCTTACGAGCAGTACTTC.

This sequence joins TRBV28 and TRBJ1-5; no definite D call. This CDR3 is 13 amino acids long. V gave up 10 bases and J gave up 3 bases, with 13 bases separating them. The germline V gene encodes CDR1 MDHEN and CDR2 SYDVKM. CDR3 DNA sequence: TGTGCCACCTTAGTTGGGTACAATCAGCCCCAGCATTTT. This encodes CATLVGYNQPQHF.

This chain joins TRBV28 and TRBJ1-2; 8 nucleotides line up with TRBD1. The CDR3 has 12 amino acids. V shed 5 bases and J 8 bases; nucleotides not matched to a gene: 4. From germline, CDR1 is MDHEN and CDR2 SYDVKM. The CDR3 sequence is CASSLGQGGYTF. The CDR3 nucleotides read TGTGCCAGCAGTCTCGGACAGGGAGGCTACACCTTC.

This clone was picked up a small number of times. This chain connects TRBV3-1 (or the pseudogene TRBV3-2) to TRBJ1-6; a possible D gene is TRBD1 (5 bases). The CDR3 is made up of 15 amino acids. Germline V gives CDR1 LGHDT, CDR2 YNNKEL (reference sequence). V gave up 2 bases and J gave up 9 bases, with 14 bases separating them. The CDR3 region has the DNA TGTGCCAGCAGCCAAAGACGGGGGGTCGCTTCACCCCTCCACTTT. Translating it yields CASSQRRGVASPLHF.